This TCR beta chain was captured by sequencing in a study of blood T cell repertoires in COVID-19. Clones were read by immunoSEQ multiplex PCR, and TCRdb kept only the in-frame ones, dropping some. The table lists about 68,000 clones, approximately 83% of them singletons, with around 1.4% in the top ten. The receptor was derived from a woman in her sixties with acute or convalescent COVID-19. The sample comprised peripheral blood.

CDR3 bases: TGTGCCAGCAGCCCATCAGGACTAGCGGGGAACGAGCAGTACTTC. Its translation is CASSPSGLAGNEQYF. The genes are TRBV4-2 and TRBJ2-7; 12 bases are shared with TRBD2. The ends lost 4 bases at V and 5 bases at J; junction bases unmatched: 6. Looked up from germline, CDR1 is LGHNA and CDR2 is YNFKEQ. This CDR3 comprises 15 residues.